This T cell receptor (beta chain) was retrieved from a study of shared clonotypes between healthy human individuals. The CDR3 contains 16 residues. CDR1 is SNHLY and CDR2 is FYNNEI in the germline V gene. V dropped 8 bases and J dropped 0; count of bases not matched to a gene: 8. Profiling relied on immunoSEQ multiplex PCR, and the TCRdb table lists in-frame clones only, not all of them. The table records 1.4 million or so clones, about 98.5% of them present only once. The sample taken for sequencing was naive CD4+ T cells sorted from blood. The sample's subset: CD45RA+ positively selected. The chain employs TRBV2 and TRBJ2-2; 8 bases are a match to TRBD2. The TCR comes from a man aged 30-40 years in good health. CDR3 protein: CASSYSGLANTGELFF. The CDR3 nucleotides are TGTGCCAGCTCTTATTCGGGACTAGCGAACACCGGGGAGCTGTTTTTT. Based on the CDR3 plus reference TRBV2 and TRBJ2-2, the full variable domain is EPEVTQTPSHQVTQMGQEVILRCVPISNHLYFYWYRQILGQKVEFLVSFYNNEISEKSEIFDDQFSVERPDGSNFTLKIRSTKLEDSAMYFCASSYSGLANTGELFFGEGSRLTVL.